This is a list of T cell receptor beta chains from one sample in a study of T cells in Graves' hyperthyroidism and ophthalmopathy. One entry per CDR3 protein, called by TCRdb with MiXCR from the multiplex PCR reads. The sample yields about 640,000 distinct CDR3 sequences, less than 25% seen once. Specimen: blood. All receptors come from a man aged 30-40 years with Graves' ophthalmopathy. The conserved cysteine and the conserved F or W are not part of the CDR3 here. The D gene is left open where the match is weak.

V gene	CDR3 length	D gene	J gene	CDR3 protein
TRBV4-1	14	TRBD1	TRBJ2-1	ASSSPLDREYNEQF
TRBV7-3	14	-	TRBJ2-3	ASSLFGGTEADTQY
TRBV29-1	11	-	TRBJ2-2	SVQPPNTGELF
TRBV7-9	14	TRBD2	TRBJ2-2	ASSFEAGANTGELF
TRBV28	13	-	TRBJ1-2	ASSPGQRRLYGYT
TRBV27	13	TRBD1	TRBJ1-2	ASSSSGTGPWGYT
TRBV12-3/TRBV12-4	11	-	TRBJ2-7	ASSFGGFLGQY
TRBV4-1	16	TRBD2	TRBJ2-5	ASSQELEDGSGSETQY
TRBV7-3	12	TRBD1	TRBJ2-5	ASGTGGVVKTQY
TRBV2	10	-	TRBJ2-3	ASTVEPDTQY
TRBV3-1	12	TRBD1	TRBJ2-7	ASSQWTGGYEQY
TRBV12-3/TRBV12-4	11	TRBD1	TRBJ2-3	ASSLGTGDTQY
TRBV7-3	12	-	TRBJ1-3	ASSRTASGNTIY
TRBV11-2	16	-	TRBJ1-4	ASSSFGQGGGTNEKLF
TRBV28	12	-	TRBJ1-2	ASSPSGGAYGYT
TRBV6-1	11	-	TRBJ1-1	ASSDLQFTEAF
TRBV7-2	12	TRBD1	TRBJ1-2	ASSLGTGSYGYT
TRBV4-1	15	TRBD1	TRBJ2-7	ASSQGTGQGHGNEQY